This T cell receptor (beta chain) derives from a study of T-cell memory formation after mild COVID-19 listed by TCRdb under 2021. Regarding the study in general: Most TCR sequence clusters were specific to one of the two donors. Two young, previously healthy adult volunteers made up the cohort, one male and one female. Longitudinal TCRalpha and TCRbeta repertoire sequencing tracked T-cell clones expanding and contracting after mild COVID-19 in a couple of donors.

Ficoll-Paque density gradient centrifugation was used to isolate PBMCs. Remarks on this clonotype: There is no known antigen for this receptor. No much larger clone exists at a distance of one base, and base qualities are not known.

Cut back by 7 bases and 1 base, the V and J ends lie 13 bases apart. The CDR1 and CDR2 encoded by the germline V gene are ENHRY and SYGVKD. From the cysteine through the phenylalanine, the CDR3 covers 15 amino acids. CDR3 DNA is the only sequence kept; it has 45 bases, read in frame from the first base. Here is what the overall study found, with its caveats: Some responding clones were found in pre-infection memory, which suggests that pre-existing cross-reactive memory T cells took part in the SARS-CoV-2 response. Clones contracting from day 15 to 85 had balanced CD4/CD8 phenotypes, while a second wave expanding from day 15 to 37 was biased towards CD4+. The study included only a couple of mild cases, and larger cohorts that include severe cases with pre-infection samples were judged to be necessary. Contracting CD4+ clones were found mainly in CM and EM memory subsets, while CD8+ clones were enriched in EMRA. The second-wave clones that peaked on day 37 were not confirmed to be SARS-CoV-2 specific.

The instrument was an Illumina NovaSeq 6000. Using 5'RACE with constant-segment primers, TCRalpha and TCRbeta cDNA libraries were constructed, with sample barcodes and unique molecular identifiers added in the process. Trizol reagent was used to extract RNA from every sample. The libraries were amplified in two PCR steps, and the second step added a second sample barcode and Illumina TruSeq adapters. Sequencing of libraries was performed on an Illumina NovaSeq with 2 x 150 bp paired-end reads. The original methods were these. Reads were demultiplexed and collapsed into UMI-guided consensus sequences with migec v1.2.7. Using mixcr v2.1.11, the UMI consensuses were aligned to TRA and TRB V and J templates and assembled into clonotypes. Expanded or contracted clonotypes were those called significant by both edgeR and NoisET, with noise models trained on biological replicates. For edgeR calls, the thresholds were a false discovery rate-adjusted p below 0.01 and a log2 fold-change of 1. As an exploratory analysis of dynamics, max-normalized trajectories of the 1000 most abundant clonotypes were examined with PCA combined with hierarchical clustering. Separately sequenced CD4+ and CD8+ repertoires were used to assign a CD4 or CD8 phenotype to each responding clone. Clones were called with MiXCR by TCRdb after fastp trimmed the public reads at Q25, and only in-frame beta chains were retained. Identical CDR3 protein sequences are pooled into one entry, listed with their most common genes and DNA. These V and J calls rely on TCRdb rather than the paper's analysis. The sample includes roughly 130,000 distinct CDR3 sequences, with approximately 15% observed a single time. Of the sample, roughly 5% falls within the top ten clones.

Sequencing was performed on PBMCs or a T cell subset sorted from them (not recorded which). This receptor was obtained from a man younger than 35 who had mild COVID-19 (a few samples of this study predate the infection). The sample titles of this study are shuffled in the database, so cell type and time point are left out; the donor was told from shared clones. This receptor chain uses TRBV10-3 and TRBJ2-2, with a weak D call of TRBD1 (6 bases match). The CDR3 region reads CAINSGTMNTGELFF. In nucleotide form, the sequence is TGTGCCATCAACTCCGGGACAATGAACACCGGGGAGCTGTTTTTT.